This T cell receptor beta chain derives from a study of T cells in localized non-small cell lung cancer. Assay used: immunoSEQ multiplex PCR; TCRdb lists only in-frame clones, some missing. The sample shows 9,400 or so clones, roughly 87% of them seen only once. A note on this clone: Its specificity is unknown.

Germline assignment: CDR1 KGHSY and CDR2 FQNENV. The ends were cut back, 0 bases at V and 6 bases at J, with 9 bases in the middle. The CDR3 sequence is 14 residues long. Notes on the study in general: As only one tumor region underwent sequencing, heterogeneity remains possible. Adjacent uninvolved lung had the highest clonality, suggesting focused antigen responses. There were a median roughly 62 of the top 100 tumor clones appearing in adjacent lung. Overall survival was longer when the density of T cells in the blood was higher.

The rearrangement links TRBV16 to TRBJ2-1; tentative D call: TRBD2 (5 bases). Sequencing was performed on peripheral blood, taken before any cancer treatment. This receptor was taken from a male donor at least 60 years old with stage III squamous cell lung carcinoma. The CDR3 coding sequence is TGTGCCAGCAGCCAATCGAGGGCAGGCAATGAGCAGTTCTTC. It yields the protein CASSQSRAGNEQFF.